Described below is a single TCR beta chain sequence and its context. Its antigen is currently not known. Per-base qualities were not stored, and no clone one base away is much larger. The sample is drawn from a study of shared clonotypes between healthy human individuals (TCRdb year 2020). General notes on the study: The cohort comprised a couple of women and a few men aged 18 to 49 years. Blood TCR repertoires of four to six healthy adults were deeply sequenced to estimate repertoire size and the extent of clonotype sharing between individuals. Leukapheresis yielded between about 0.9 and 9.5 billion PBMCs per donor. Per donor, three plates each were used for CD4 naive and CD4 memory, two for CD8 naive, and one for CD8 memory. Different laboratories and diverse techniques were used to prepare libraries and sequence TCR repertoires, to increase sequencing depth and limit assay-specific biases. Study-level results and caveats: Pairwise subsampling led to the expectation that sequencing depth would affect the degree of clonotype sharing among donors. Incomplete sequencing was indicated by rarefaction of sorted-subset datasets, despite the large sequencing depth. Estimated clonotype richness was generally larger for naive than for memory subsets. Sharing across a few donors was observed for 5% to 6.5% of naive CD4, 3% to 3.5% of naive CD8, 2.3% of memory CD4, and 0.4% of memory CD8 clonotypes. Only blood was sampled, and tissue TCR repertoires likely differ from those in blood. Clonotypes shared by all four sorted-subset donors showed higher generation probabilities than non-shared clonotypes. The small number of donors limited the genetic and exposure-history diversity represented.

The V and J ends are trimmed by 5 bases and 2 bases, leaving 13 bases between them. The germline V gene encodes CDR1 SGHVS and CDR2 FNYEAQ. The CDR3 covers 15 residues, taking in both the cysteine and the phenylalanine. Only CDR3 DNA remains: 45 bases, in frame from the first base. Using the deep immunoSEQ assay, TCR CDR3 regions were amplified from genomic DNA by multiplex PCR. Extracted genomic DNA from each cell subset was distributed evenly across all wells of several immunoSEQ 96-well plates, and each plate was treated as a replicate. For sorted subsets, roughly 200 ng of genomic DNA, equivalent to 30,000 or so T cell genomes, went into each replicate PCR. Purified libraries were quantified with a Qubit 3.0 fluorometer, sized on a Bioanalyzer 2100, and re-quantified with the KAPA Library Quantification kit. Each immunoSEQ 96-well plate was sequenced on its own single-read 150-cycle Illumina NextSeq 550 flow cell. As for how the authors treated the data: Because the immunoSEQ output held only junctional sequences and lacked quality scores, the filtering could not match the filtering applied to full-length reads. Sequences were annotated with PyIR, a Python wrapper for IgBLAST v1.9, using IMGT germline references to assign V/J genes and CDR3. Reads were removed for weak V/J assignments (E-value above 1e-6), missing CDR3, stop codons, out-of-frame junctions, or ambiguous translated residues. V3J clonotypes were defined as sequences sharing an identical inferred V gene, J gene, and CDR3 amino acid sequence. To compute the percentage overlap between repertoires, the number of shared unique clonotypes was divided by the size of the smaller repertoire. Richness of each repertoire was evaluated using RTK rarefaction, the Chao1 estimator, and Recon v2.1 estimates of unobserved clonotypes. For all TCRbeta clonotypes obtained by the gDNA method from a few donors, generation probabilities were computed with OLGA. Held by TCRdb, this immuneACCESS table contains in-frame sequences only and omits some clones. Under half of the omission traces to an unresolved V gene where checked; the cause of the rest is unknown. The V and J calls and clone size were taken over from that table, and D and trimming were inferred from the DNA. For this sample there are some 580,000 clones; 95% to 98% appear just once. Less than 0.35% of the sample comes from the top ten.

CD8 naive samples consisted of CD45RO-negative cells that were positively selected for CCR7, yielding a CD45RA+CCR7+ population without TemRA cells. Healthy HIV-negative adults with no recently reported acute infections or vaccinations were included as donors. Every donor was a Caucasian adult residing in Nashville, Tennessee, USA. After blood collection by leukapheresis, PBMCs were isolated using Ficoll-Histopaque density gradient centrifugation and then cryopreserved in the vapor phase of liquid nitrogen. Analytical flow cytometry was used to check the purity and quantity of each magnetically sorted T cell population. From each sorted fraction, genomic DNA was isolated and quantified by UV absorbance on a Nanodrop 2000c.

The chain uses TRBV7-6 and TRBJ1-3, with the identity of the D gene unclear. This clonotype originated in a young man in good health. Material: naive CD8+ T cells sorted from blood. The cell subset or site label for this specimen denotes: CD45RA+CCR7+. The DNA sequence reads TGTGCCAGCAGCCTCCCCTGGTCAACTGGAAACACCATATATTTT. This is translated as CASSLPWSTGNTIYF.